These 9 T cell receptor beta chains share one sample of origin, sequenced in a study of control samples from healthy donors and cancer patients. Libraries were prepared by immunoSEQ multiplex PCR; TCRdb keeps only in-frame clonotypes and omits some of them. The repertoire holds about 60,000 clones, with approximately 95% as singletons. Sequenced: blood. The receptors come from a woman between 18 and 29 years old in good health.

The rearrangement uses TRBV15 and TRBJ2-4; the match to TRBD2 covers 11 bases. CDR1 LNHNV and CDR2 YYDKDF come from the germline V gene (reference sequence). The CDR3 is 19 residues long. V shed 3 bases and J 0 bases; nucleotides not matched to a gene: 10. The CDR3 loop reads CATSRGTSGIIIAKNIQYF. The DNA of the CDR3 is TGTGCCACCAGCAGGGGGACTAGCGGAATTATAATAGCCAAAAACATTCAGTACTTC.

This clone was seen a single time. This sequence joins TRBV4-1 and TRBJ1-4; 8 bases fit TRBD1. From germline, CDR1 is MGHRA and CDR2 YSYEKL. This CDR3 comprises 16 residues. The junction had 12 bases not matched to a gene; V was cut back by 6 bases and J by 6 bases. The chain's CDR3 is CASSRGQGGLDEKLFF. The CDR3 region has the DNA TGCGCCAGCAGTCGAGGACAGGGCGGATTGGATGAAAAACTGTTTTTT.

The chain employs TRBV6-5 and TRBJ1-2; D uncertain. Germline lookup yields CDR1 MNHEY and CDR2 SVGAGI. CDR3 length equals 15 residues. Trimming took 5 bases from V and 0 from J, leaving 13 bases between them. The CDR3 bases are TGTGCCAGCAGTAGTTATACTTCTCCTAACTATGGCTACACCTTC. As protein: CASSSYTSPNYGYTF.

V usage is TRBV7-8 and J usage is TRBJ1-2, with 8 bases fitting TRBD1. CDR3 length: 14 residues. Trimming took 5 bases from V and 7 from J; bases not matched to a gene: 9. Germline lookup yields CDR1 SGHVS and CDR2 FQNEAQ. The CDR3 region has the DNA TGTGCCAGCAGCCCTGGCGGGACAGGAGCTGGCTACACCTTC. Translated: CASSPGGTGAGYTF.

CDR3 coding DNA: TGTGCCAGCAGCGTAGGGGGCTTGAGCACTGAAGCTTTCTTT. Its protein product is CASSVGGLSTEAFF. The V call is TRBV9, the J call TRBJ1-1, with a possible D match to TRBD1 (5 bases). Trimming stripped 0 bases from V and 4 bases from J, with 10 bases between. The CDR3 contains 14 residues. Germline V gene data show CDR1 as SGDLS and CDR2 as YYNGEE.

This clone was seen more than once but under ten times. The chain joins TRBV28 to TRBJ2-3, with 9 bases that match TRBD2. The CDR3 loop spans 17 amino acids. Germline V gene lookup returns CDR1 MDHEN and CDR2 SYDVKM. V shed 3 bases and J 2 bases; nucleotides not matched to a gene: 9. The CDR3 bases are TGTGCCAGCAGTTTCCTCGTAGCGGGGGCGTTCACAGATACGCAGTATTTT. It is translated as CASSFLVAGAFTDTQYF. Based on the CDR3 plus reference TRBV28 and TRBJ2-3, the full variable domain is DVKVTQSSRYLVKRTGEKVFLECVQDMDHENMFWYRQDPGLGLRLIYFSYDVKMKEKGDIPEGYSVSREKKERFSLILESASTNQTSMYLCASSFLVAGAFTDTQYFGPGTRLTVL.

The chain links TRBV11-2 to TRBJ2-5, with 8 bases lining up with TRBD2. V trimming: 1 base; J trimming: 5 bases; junction bases outside the gene matches: 6. Germline CDR1 is SGHAT and CDR2 is FQNNGV. This CDR3 is 15 amino acids long. The CDR3 loop reads CASSLAGGKWETQYF. Written as DNA, the CDR3 is TGTGCCAGCAGCTTAGCGGGGGGGAAGTGGGAGACCCAGTACTTC.

This chain joins TRBV27 and TRBJ2-7; D is ambiguous. From germline, CDR1 is MNHEY and CDR2 SMNVEV (reference sequence). CDR3 length equals 14 residues. With 4 bases removed from V and 2 bases from J, the gap between germline ends came to 12 bases. The CDR3 here is CASSYAGNAYEQYF. The CDR3 DNA is TGTGCCAGCAGTTATGCAGGAAACGCCTACGAGCAGTACTTC.

The CDR3: CASSIQGRPYNEQFF. The CDR3 region has the DNA TGTGCCAGTAGTATCCAGGGCCGCCCTTACAATGAGCAGTTCTTC. The V gene is TRBV19, the J gene TRBJ2-1; TRBD1 is a possible D gene (5 bases). This CDR3 contains 15 residues. Deletions cut 3 bases from V and 4 bases from J, with 13 bases between. The germline V gene encodes CDR1 LNHDA and CDR2 SQIVND (reference sequence).